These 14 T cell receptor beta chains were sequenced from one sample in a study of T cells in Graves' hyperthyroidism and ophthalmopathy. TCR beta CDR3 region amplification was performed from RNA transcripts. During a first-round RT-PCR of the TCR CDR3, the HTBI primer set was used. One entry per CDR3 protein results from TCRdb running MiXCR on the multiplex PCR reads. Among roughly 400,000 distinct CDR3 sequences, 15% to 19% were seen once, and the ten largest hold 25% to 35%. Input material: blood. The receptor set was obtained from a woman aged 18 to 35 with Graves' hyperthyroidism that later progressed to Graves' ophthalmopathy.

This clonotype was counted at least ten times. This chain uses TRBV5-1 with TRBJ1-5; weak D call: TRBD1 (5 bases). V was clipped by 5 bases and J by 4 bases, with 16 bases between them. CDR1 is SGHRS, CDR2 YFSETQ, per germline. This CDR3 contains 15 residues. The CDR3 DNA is TGCGCCAGCAGTACTGAAGGGGAATGGAATCAGCCCCAGCATTTT. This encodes CASSTEGEWNQPQHF.

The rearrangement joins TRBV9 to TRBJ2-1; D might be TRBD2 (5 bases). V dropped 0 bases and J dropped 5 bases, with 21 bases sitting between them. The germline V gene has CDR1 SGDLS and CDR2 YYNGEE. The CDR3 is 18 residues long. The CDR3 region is CASSVELAKTRGNNEQFF. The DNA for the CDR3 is TGTGCCAGCAGCGTAGAACTTGCGAAAACACGGGGAAACAATGAGCAGTTCTTC.

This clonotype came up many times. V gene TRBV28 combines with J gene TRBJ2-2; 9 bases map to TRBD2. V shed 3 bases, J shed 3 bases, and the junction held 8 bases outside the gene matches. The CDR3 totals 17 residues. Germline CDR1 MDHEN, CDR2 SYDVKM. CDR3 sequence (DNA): TGTGCCAGCAGTTTTTCCCAGCGGGAGGTGTACACCGGGGAGCTGTTTTTT. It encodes CASSFSQREVYTGELFF.

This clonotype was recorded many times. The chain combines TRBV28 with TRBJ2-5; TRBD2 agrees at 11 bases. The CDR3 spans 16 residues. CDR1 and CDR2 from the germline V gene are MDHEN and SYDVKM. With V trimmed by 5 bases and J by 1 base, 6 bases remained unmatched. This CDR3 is CASSTLSGRAQETQYF. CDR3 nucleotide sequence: TGTGCCAGCAGTACACTTAGCGGGAGGGCCCAAGAGACCCAGTACTTC.

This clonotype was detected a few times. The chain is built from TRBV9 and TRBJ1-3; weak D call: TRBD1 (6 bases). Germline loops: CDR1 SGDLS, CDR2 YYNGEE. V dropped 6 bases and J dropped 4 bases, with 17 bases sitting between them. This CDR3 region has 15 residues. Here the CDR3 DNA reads TGTGCCAGCACCGCGGGGGACACCGAGGGAAACACCATATATTTT. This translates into CASTAGDTEGNTIYF.

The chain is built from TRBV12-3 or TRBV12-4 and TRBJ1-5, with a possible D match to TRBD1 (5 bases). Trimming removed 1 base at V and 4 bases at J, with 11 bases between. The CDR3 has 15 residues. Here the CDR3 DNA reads TGTGCCAGCAGTTTAGAGGGGAGGGGAAATCAGCCCCAGCATTTT. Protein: CASSLEGRGNQPQHF.

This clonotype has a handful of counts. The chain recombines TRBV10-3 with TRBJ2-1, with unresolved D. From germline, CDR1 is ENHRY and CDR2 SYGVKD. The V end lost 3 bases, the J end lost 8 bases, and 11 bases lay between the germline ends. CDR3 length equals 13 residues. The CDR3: CAISEGLFDEQFF. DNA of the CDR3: TGTGCCATCAGTGAAGGCCTGTTCGATGAGCAGTTCTTC.

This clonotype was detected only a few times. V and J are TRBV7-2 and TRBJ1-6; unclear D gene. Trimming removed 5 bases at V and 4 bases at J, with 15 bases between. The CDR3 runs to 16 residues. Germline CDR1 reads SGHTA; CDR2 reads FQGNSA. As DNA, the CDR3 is TGTGCCAGCAGCGGAGACCGGACGTCATATAATTCACCCCTCCACTTT. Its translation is CASSGDRTSYNSPLHF. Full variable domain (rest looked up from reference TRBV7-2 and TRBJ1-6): GAGVSQSPSNKVTEKGKDVELRCDPISGHTALYWYRQSLGQGLEFLIYFQGNSAPDKSGLPSDRFSAERTGGSVSTLTIQRTQQEDSAVYLCASSGDRTSYNSPLHFGNGTRLTVT.

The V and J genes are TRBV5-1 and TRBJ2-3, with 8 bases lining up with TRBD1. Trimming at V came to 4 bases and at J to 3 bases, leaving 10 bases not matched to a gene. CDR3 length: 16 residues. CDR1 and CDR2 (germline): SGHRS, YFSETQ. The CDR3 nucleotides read TGCGCCAGCAGCATACAGGGACAGGACTTTACAGATACGCAGTATTTT. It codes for CASSIQGQDFTDTQYF.

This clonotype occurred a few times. CDR3 bases: TGTGCCAGCAGCCCTAAGGGACAGGGGACCTCCTACGAGCAGTACTTC. Translation gives CASSPKGQGTSYEQYF. The gene calls are TRBV7-9 and TRBJ2-7, with 10 bases identical to TRBD1. Germline V lookup: CDR1 SEHNR, CDR2 FQNEAQ (reference sequence). V lost 5 bases, J lost 0 bases, and 7 bases stayed unmatched. This CDR3 has 16 amino acids.

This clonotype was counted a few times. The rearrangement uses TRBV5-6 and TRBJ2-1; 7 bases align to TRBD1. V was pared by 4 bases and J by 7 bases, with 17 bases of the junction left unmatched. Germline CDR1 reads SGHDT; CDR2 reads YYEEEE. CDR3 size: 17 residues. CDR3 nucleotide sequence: TGTGCCAGCAGCCCCGAGGGGGCAAGACCCGGTATAAATGAGCAGTTCTTC. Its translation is CASSPEGARPGINEQFF.

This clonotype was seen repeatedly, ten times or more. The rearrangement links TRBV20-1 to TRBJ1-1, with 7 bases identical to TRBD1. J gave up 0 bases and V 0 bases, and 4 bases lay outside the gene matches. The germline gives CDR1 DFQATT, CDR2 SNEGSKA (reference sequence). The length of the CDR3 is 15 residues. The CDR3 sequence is CSAREQGLMNTEAFF. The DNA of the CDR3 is TGCAGTGCTAGAGAACAGGGGCTCATGAACACTGAAGCTTTCTTT.

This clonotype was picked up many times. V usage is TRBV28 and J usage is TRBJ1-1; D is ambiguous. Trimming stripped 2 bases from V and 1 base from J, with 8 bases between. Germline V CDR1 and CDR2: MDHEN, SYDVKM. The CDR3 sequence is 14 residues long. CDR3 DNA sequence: TGTGCCAGCAGTTTAAGGAAGACGAACACTGAAGCTTTCTTT. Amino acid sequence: CASSLRKTNTEAFF.

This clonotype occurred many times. The CDR3 is CASSQELGEQFF. CDR3 in DNA: TGTGCCAGCAGCCAGGAGTTAGGTGAGCAGTTCTTC. The V call is TRBV28, the J call TRBJ2-1; D is uncertain. This CDR3 spans 12 amino acids. V was shortened by 6 bases and J by 9 bases, with 12 bases between the two germline ends. The germline V gene encodes CDR1 MDHEN and CDR2 SYDVKM.